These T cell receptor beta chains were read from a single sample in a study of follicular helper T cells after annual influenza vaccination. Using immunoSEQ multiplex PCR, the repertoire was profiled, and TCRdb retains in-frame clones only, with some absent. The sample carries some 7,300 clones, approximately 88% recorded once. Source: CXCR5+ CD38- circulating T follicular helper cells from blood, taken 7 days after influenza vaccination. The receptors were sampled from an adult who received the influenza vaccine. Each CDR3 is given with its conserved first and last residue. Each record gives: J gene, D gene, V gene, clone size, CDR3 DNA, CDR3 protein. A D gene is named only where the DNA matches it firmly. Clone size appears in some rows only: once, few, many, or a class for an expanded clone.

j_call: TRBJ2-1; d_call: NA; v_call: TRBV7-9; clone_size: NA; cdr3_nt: TGTGCCAGCAGCTTAGGGACTGATTCAAATGAGCAGTTCTTC; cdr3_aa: CASSLGTDSNEQFF
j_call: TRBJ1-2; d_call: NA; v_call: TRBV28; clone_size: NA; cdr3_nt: TGTGCCAGCAGTCCCAGGCAAGGCTATGGCTACACCTTC; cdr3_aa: CASSPRQGYGYTF
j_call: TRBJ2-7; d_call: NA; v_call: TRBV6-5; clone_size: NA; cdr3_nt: TGTGCCAGCAGGCCAAGCTCCTACGAGCAGTACTTC; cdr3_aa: CASRPSSYEQYF
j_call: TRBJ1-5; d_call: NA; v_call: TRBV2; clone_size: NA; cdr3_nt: TGTGCCAGCAGTGCCTCGCAGGGCAATCAGCCCCAGCATTTT; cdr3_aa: CASSASQGNQPQHF
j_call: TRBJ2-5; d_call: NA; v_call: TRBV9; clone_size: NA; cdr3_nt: TGTGCCAGCAGCGTAGTCGGGACACCTCAAGAGACCCAGTACTTC; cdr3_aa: CASSVVGTPQETQYF
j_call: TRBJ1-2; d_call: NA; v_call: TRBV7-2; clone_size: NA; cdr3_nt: TGTGCCAGCAGCTCTCAAAAGGAAGATGGCTACACCTTC; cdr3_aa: CASSSQKEDGYTF
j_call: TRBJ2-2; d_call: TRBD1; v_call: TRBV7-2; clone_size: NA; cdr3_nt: TGTGCCAGCAGCCTGACAGGGGGGGCGAACACCGGGGAGCTGTTTTTT; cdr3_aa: CASSLTGGANTGELFF
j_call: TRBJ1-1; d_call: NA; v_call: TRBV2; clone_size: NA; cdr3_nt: TGTGCCAGCAGTGAATTGGGGCGGAGCAAAGCTTTCTTT; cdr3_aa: CASSELGRSKAFF
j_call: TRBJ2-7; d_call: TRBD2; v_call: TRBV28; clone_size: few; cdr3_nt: TGTGCCAGCAGGCCCGGGGGCGGGGGGCCCTACGAGCAGTACTTC; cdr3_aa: CASRPGGGGPYEQYF
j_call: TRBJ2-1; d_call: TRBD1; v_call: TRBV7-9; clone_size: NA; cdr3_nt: TGTGCCAGCAGCACCGGACAGGTTATGTACAATGAGCAGTTCTTC; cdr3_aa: CASSTGQVMYNEQFF
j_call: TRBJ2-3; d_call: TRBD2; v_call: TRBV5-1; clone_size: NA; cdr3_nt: TGCGCCAGCAGCCCTGGGACTAGCGGAAAAGGGGATACGCAGTATTTT; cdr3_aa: CASSPGTSGKGDTQYF
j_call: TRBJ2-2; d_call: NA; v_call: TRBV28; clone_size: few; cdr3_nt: TGTGCCAGCAGTCTGTACACCGGGGAGCTGTTTTTT; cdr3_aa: CASSLYTGELFF
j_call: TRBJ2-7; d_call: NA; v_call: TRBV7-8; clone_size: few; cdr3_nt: TGTGCCAGCAGCCCTCGGGGACTTCTCGAGCAGTACTTC; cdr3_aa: CASSPRGLLEQYF
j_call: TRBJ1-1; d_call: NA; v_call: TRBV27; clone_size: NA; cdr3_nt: TGTGCCAGCGGCCAGCAGGGTCGCACTGAAGCTTTCTTT; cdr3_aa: CASGQQGRTEAFF
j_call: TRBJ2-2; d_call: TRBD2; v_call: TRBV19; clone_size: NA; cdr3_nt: TGTGCCAGTAGCCACCCCCGACTAGCGGGAGGGGGGGAGCTGTTTTTT; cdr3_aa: CASSHPRLAGGGELFF
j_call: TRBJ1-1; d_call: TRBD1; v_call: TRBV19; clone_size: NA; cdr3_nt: TGTGCCAGTAAAGGACAGGGCCGGATCGGGGATCCTGAAGCTTTCTTT; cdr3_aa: CASKGQGRIGDPEAFF
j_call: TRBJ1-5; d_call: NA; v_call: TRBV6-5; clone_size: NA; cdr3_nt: TGTGCCAGCAGTTACTCCAACAGGGAGCCCCAGCATTTT; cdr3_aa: CASSYSNREPQHF
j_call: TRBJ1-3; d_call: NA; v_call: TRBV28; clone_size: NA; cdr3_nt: TGTGCCAGCAGTTTATATTTTCAGGGTTCCGTGGCTGGAAACACCATATATTTT; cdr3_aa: CASSLYFQGSVAGNTIYF
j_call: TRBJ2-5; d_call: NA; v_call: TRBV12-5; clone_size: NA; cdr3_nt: TGTGCTAGTGGTTTAGAGGAGACCCAGTACTTC; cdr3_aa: CASGLEETQYF
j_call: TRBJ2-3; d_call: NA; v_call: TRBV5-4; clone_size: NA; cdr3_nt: TGTGCCAGCAGCCATACTAGCGAAGGGGGAAATACGCAGTATTTT; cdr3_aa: CASSHTSEGGNTQYF
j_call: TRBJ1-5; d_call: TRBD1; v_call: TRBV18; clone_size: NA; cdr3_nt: TGTGCCAGCTCTCTAGGACAGGGTGGCAATCAGCCCCAGCATTTT; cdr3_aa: CASSLGQGGNQPQHF
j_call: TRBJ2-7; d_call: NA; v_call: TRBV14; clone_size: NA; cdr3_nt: TGTGCCAGCAGCCAAGTCGGGTCTGCGGGACTCACCTACGAGCAGTACTTC; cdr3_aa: CASSQVGSAGLTYEQYF
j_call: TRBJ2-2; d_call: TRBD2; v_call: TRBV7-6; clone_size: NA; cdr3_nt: TGTGCCAGCAGCTTACAAAGCGGGAGGGCCGGGGAGCTGTTTTTT; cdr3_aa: CASSLQSGRAGELFF